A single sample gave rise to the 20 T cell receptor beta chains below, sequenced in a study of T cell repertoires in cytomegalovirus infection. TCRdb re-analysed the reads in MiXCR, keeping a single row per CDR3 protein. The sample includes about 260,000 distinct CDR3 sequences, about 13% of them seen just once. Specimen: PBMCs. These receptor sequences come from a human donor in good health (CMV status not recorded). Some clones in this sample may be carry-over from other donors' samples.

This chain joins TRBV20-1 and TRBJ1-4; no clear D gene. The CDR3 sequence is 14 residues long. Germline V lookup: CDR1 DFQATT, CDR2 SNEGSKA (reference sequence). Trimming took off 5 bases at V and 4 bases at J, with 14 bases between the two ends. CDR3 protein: CSAAGGTFNEKLFF. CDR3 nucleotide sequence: TGCAGTGCTGCAGGAGGCACCTTTAATGAAAAACTGTTTTTT.

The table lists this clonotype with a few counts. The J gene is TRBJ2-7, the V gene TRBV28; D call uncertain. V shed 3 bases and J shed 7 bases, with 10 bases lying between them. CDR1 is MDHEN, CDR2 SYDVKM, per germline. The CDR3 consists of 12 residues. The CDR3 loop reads CASSFQRQEQYF. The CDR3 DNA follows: TGTGCCAGCAGTTTCCAGCGACAAGAGCAGTACTTC.

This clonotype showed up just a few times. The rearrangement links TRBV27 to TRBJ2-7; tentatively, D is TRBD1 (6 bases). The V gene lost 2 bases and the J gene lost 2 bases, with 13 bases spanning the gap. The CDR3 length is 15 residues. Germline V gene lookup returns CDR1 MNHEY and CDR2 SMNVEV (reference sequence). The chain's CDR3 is CASSLSTGPTYEQYF. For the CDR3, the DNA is TGTGCCAGCAGTTTAAGTACAGGGCCCACCTACGAGCAGTACTTC.

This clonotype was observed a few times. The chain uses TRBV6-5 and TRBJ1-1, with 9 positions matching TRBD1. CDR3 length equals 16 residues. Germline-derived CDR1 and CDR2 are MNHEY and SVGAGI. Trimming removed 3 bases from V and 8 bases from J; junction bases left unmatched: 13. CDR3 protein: CASSYWTGVERREAFF. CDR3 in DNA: TGTGCCAGCAGTTATTGGACAGGGGTTGAAAGAAGGGAAGCTTTCTTT.

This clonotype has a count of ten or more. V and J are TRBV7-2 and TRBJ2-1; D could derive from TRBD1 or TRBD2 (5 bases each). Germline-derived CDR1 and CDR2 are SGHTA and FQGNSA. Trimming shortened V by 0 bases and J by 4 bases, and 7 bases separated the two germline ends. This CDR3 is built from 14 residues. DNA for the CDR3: TGTGCCAGCAGCTTAGCGGGGGTATACAATGAGCAGTTCTTC. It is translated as CASSLAGVYNEQFF.

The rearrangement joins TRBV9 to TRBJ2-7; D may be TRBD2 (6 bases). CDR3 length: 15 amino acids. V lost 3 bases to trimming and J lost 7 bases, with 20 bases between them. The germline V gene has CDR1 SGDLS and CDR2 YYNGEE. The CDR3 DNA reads TGTGCCAGCAGCGCCGGGAGTACCCCCGGGAGTGAGCAGTACTTC. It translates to CASSAGSTPGSEQYF. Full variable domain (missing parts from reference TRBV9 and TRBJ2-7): DSGVTQTPKHLITATGQRVTLRCSPRSGDLSVYWYQQSLDQGLQFLIQYYNGEERAKGNILERFSAQQFPDLHSELNLSSLELGDSALYFCASSAGSTPGSEQYFGPGTRLTVT.

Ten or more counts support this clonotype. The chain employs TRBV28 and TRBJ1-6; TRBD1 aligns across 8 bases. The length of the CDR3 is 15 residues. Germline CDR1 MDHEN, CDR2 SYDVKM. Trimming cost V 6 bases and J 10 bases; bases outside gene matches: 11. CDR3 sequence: CASRPPGQGGSPLHF. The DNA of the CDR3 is TGTGCCAGCAGGCCCCCCGGACAGGGAGGGTCACCCCTCCACTTT.

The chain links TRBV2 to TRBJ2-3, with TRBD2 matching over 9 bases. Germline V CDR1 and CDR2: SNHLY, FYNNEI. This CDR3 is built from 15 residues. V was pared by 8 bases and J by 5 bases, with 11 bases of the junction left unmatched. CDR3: CASPLASGIVDTQYF. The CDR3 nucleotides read TGTGCCAGCCCGTTGGCTAGCGGGATCGTAGATACGCAGTATTTT.

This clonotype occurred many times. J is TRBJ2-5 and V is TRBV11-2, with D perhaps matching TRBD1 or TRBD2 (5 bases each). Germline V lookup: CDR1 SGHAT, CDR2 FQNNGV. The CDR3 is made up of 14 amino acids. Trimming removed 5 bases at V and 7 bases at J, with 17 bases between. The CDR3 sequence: CASSNAQGRGTQYF. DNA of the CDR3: TGTGCCAGCAGCAATGCGCAGGGCCGGGGGACCCAGTACTTC.

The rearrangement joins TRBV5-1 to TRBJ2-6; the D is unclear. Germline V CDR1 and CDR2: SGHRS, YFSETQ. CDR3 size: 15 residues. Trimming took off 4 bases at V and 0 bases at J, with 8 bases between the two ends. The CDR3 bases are TGCGCCAGCAGCGATGGACCCTCTGGGGCCAACGTCCTGACTTTC. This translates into CASSDGPSGANVLTF.

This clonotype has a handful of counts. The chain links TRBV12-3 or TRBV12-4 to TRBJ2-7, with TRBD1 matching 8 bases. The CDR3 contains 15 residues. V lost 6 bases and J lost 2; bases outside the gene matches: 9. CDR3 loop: CASSQDRGNPYEQYF. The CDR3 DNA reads TGTGCCAGCAGCCAAGACAGGGGAAACCCCTACGAGCAGTACTTC.

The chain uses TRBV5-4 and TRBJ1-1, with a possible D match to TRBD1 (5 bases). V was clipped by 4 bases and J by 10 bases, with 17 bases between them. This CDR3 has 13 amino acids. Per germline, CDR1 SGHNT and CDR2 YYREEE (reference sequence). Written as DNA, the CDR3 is TGTGCCAGCAGCCCCTGGGACTCGGTAGGAGCTTTCTTT. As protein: CASSPWDSVGAFF.

CDR3 nucleotides: TGTGCCAGCAGTTTAAGTCTAGGGGACACTGAAGCTTTCTTT. Protein: CASSLSLGDTEAFF. V usage is TRBV12-3 or TRBV12-4 and J usage is TRBJ1-1; possibly TRBD1 for D (5 bases). The ends were cut back, 2 bases at V and 3 bases at J, with 10 bases in the middle. This CDR3 has 14 residues.

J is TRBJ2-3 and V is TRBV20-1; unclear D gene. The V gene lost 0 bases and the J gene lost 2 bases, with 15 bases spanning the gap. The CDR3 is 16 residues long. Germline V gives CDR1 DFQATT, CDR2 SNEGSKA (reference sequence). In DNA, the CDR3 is TGCAGTGCTAGAGAGGGCCGGCGGAGTTACACAGATACGCAGTATTTT. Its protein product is CSAREGRRSYTDTQYF.

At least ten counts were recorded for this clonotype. The CDR3: CASSQVAGGPWNEQFF. CDR3 DNA: TGCGCCAGCAGCCAAGTAGCGGGAGGGCCGTGGAATGAGCAGTTCTTC. V gene TRBV4-3 combines with J gene TRBJ2-1; 11 nucleotides match TRBD2. CDR1 and CDR2 (germline): LGHNA, YSLEER. CDR3 length: 16 amino acids. V shed 1 base and J 7 bases; nucleotides not matched to a gene: 6.

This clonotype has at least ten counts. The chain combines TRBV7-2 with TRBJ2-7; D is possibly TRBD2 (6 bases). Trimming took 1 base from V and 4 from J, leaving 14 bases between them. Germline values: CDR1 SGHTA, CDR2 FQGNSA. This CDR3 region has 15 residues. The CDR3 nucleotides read TGTGCCAGCAGCTTAGGGGCTAGCGCTCGGTACGAGCAGTACTTC. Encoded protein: CASSLGASARYEQYF.

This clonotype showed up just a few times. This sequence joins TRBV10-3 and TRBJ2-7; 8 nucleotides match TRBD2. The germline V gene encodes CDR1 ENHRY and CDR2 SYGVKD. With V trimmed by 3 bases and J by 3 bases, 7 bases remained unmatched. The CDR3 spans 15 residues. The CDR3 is CAISERARGGYEQYF. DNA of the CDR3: TGTGCCATCAGTGAACGTGCTCGGGGGGGCTACGAGCAGTACTTC.

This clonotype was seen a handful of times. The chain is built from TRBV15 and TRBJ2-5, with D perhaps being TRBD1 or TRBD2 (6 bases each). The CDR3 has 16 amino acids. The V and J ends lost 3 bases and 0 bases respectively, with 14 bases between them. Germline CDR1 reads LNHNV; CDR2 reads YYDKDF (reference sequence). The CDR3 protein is CATSRKGDSYQETQYF. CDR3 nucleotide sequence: TGTGCCACCAGCAGGAAGGGGGACTCGTACCAAGAGACCCAGTACTTC.

The CDR3 DNA sequence: TGTGCCAGCAGTTACTCCGGCCGGGGGAGGGGGCTTAATGAGCAGTTCTTC. Amino acids: CASSYSGRGRGLNEQFF. The rearrangement joins TRBV6-2 or TRBV6-3 to TRBJ2-1; D assignment may be TRBD1 or TRBD2 (7 bases each). The germline V and J ends were trimmed by 0 bases and 7 bases, with 19 bases remaining between them. The CDR3 has 17 residues. Germline CDR1 is MNHEY and CDR2 is SVGEGT.

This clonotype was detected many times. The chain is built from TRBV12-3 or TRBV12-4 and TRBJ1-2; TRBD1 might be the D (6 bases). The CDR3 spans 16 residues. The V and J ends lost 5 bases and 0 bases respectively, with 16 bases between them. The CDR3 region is CASSQETGPSNYGYTF. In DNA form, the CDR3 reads TGTGCCAGCAGTCAGGAGACAGGCCCCTCTAACTATGGCTACACCTTC.